Listed below are T cell receptor beta chains from one sample, sequenced in a study of T cells after posttransplantation cyclophosphamide. Profiling relied on immunoSEQ multiplex PCR, and the TCRdb table lists in-frame clones only, not all of them. Singletons are absent from the sample, which has under 650 clones. This specimen consisted of PBMCs, obtained 32 days after allogeneic stem cell transplant with posttransplant cyclophosphamide. The source is a male patient aged 25 to 39 who received an allogeneic stem cell transplant from a related donor, was CMV-positive, and had acute GVHD only. T cells may partly derive from the graft donor. Each CDR3 is given with its conserved first and last residue. The order of the fields is clone size, D gene, J gene, V gene, CDR3 protein, CDR3 DNA. D genes are given only for firm matches. Rows give clone size only sometimes, using once, few, many, or a class for an expanded clone.

- TRBD1 TRBJ1-6 TRBV5-6 CASFNFRDRSNSYNSPLHF TGTGCCAGCTTTAACTTCCGGGACAGATCAAACTCCTATAATTCACCCCTCCACTTT
few - TRBJ1-6 TRBV30 CAWNPGNRDSPLHF TGTGCCTGGAATCCGGGGAATAGGGATTCACCCCTCCACTTT
few - TRBJ1-6 TRBV7-2 CASSLSGARAVNSPLHF TGTGCCAGCAGCTTAAGTGGCGCCAGGGCTGTTAATTCACCCCTCCACTTT
few - TRBJ2-5 TRBV4-1 CASSQVGLRTELKETQYF TGCGCCAGCAGCCAAGTGGGGTTGAGGACAGAATTAAAAGAGACCCAGTACTTC
medium-sized - TRBJ2-3 TRBV5-1 CASSLVGSGSTDTQYF TGCGCCAGCAGCTTGGTGGGGAGCGGTAGCACAGATACGCAGTATTTT
medium-sized TRBD1 TRBJ1-2 TRBV2 CASSKRGPYGYTF TGTGCCAGCAGTAAGAGGGGGCCCTATGGCTACACCTTC
medium-sized - TRBJ1-2 TRBV4-3 CASSPFKAGNYGYTF TGCGCCAGCAGCCCTTTTAAGGCAGGCAACTATGGCTACACCTTC
medium-sized TRBD1 TRBJ2-6 TRBV19 CASSAGQGSSGANVLTF TGTGCCAGTAGTGCGGGACAGGGAAGCTCTGGGGCCAACGTCCTGACTTTC
few TRBD1 TRBJ1-2 TRBV20-1 CSARDGQGQYF TGCAGTGCTAGAGATGGACAGGGCCAATACTTC
medium-sized TRBD1 TRBJ1-2 TRBV5-1 CASSSEWTGYGYTF TGCGCCAGCAGCTCGGAATGGACAGGCTATGGCTACACCTTC
medium-sized - TRBJ2-5 TRBV2 CASSLETQYF TGTGCCAGCAGCTTGGAGACCCAGTACTTC
large - TRBJ1-3 TRBV2 CASSERVYGNTIYF TGTGCCAGCAGTGAGAGGGTGTATGGAAACACCATATATTTT
medium-sized - TRBJ2-1 TRBV6-2/TRBV6-3 CASQPTSYNEQFF TGTGCCAGCCAACCGACTAGCTACAATGAGCAGTTCTTC
medium-sized - TRBJ2-7 TRBV12-3/TRBV12-4 CASSTTYEQYF TGTGCCAGCAGTACCACATACGAGCAGTACTTC
medium-sized - TRBJ1-1 TRBV7-7 CASRPLGQDIEAFF TGTGCCAGCAGACCCCTAGGGCAGGACATTGAAGCTTTCTTT
medium-sized - TRBJ2-5 TRBV4-1 CASSQGPLGEWTQYF TGCGCCAGCAGCCAAGGACCGCTAGGCGAATGGACCCAGTACTTC